This T cell receptor beta chain was sequenced for a study of T cells after yellow fever vaccination. Whole-study results and caveats: Clonotypes appearing in both CD4 and CD8 compartments existed, and their share was small. Repertoires obtained by FACS sorting could include abundant clonotypes that entered as contaminants from the bulk population.

Template-switching 5'RACE yielded the TCR cDNA; a universal primer site and UMIs were added in the process. TCRdb re-called the 5' RACE reads with MiXCR, one entry per CDR3 protein. The sample shows about 22,000 distinct CDR3 sequences, 4% to 6% of them seen only once. This clonotype was detected many times. The V end lost 3 bases, the J end lost 10 bases, and 15 bases lay between the germline ends. The CDR3 totals 13 residues. The TCR originated in a man between 18 and 35 years old who received the YFV17D yellow fever vaccine. The V gene is TRBV12-3 or TRBV12-4, the J gene TRBJ1-1; D gene uncertain. The specimen was PBMCs, either bulk or a sorted T-cell subset (CD4+, CD8+, memory, or dextramer-sorted; not recorded which), collected roughly 45 days after the first yellow fever vaccination. The CDR3, as DNA: TGTGCCAGCAGTTTTTCGGCAGGTTATACAGCTTTCTTT. It is translated as CASSFSAGYTAFF.